The T cell receptor beta chain under discussion was sequenced for a study of blood T cell repertoires in COVID-19. Study-level background: Whether acute or convalescent, the COVID-19 samples came from the United States, Italy and Spain.

The protocol was immunoSEQ multiplex PCR, while the TCRdb copy is restricted to in-frame clones and leaves out a portion. The repertoire holds approximately 180,000 clones, with over 70% as singletons. Between the trimmed V and J ends, which lost 0 bases and 5 bases, there was a span of 5 bases. Germline lookup yields CDR1 SGHNT and CDR2 YYREEE (reference sequence). There are 12 residues in the CDR3. This chain joins TRBV5-4 and TRBJ1-1; D perhaps matches TRBD1 (5 bases). Sequencing was performed on peripheral blood. This receptor was obtained from a woman aged 40 to 49 with COVID-19, enrolled during active disease. CDR3 residues: CASSLEGTEAFF. CDR3 coding DNA: TGTGCCAGCAGCTTGGAGGGGACTGAAGCTTTCTTT.